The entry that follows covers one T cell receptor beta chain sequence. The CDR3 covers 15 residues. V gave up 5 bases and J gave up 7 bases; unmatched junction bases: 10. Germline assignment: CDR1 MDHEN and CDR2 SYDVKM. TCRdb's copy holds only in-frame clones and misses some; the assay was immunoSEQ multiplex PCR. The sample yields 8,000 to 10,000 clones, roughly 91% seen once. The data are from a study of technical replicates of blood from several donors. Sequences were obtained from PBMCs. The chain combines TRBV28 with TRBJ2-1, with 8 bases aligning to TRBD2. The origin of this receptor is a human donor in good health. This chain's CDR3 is CASSPSGRADNEQFF. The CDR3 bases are TGTGCCAGCAGTCCGAGCGGGAGAGCAGATAATGAGCAGTTCTTC.